By share of the sample, the clone carrying this TCR beta chain is medium-sized. This specimen comes from a study of T cells in localized non-small cell lung cancer. The V gene lost 4 bases and the J gene lost 10 bases, with 14 bases spanning the gap. Per the germline V gene, CDR1 is SGDLS and CDR2 is YYNGEE. This CDR3 contains 12 residues. Here immunoSEQ multiplex PCR was the method, and the copy in TCRdb shows in-frame clones only, minus some. The sample holds 1,000 to 1,500 clones, 23% seen once. The rearrangement joins TRBV9 to TRBJ2-5; D gene unclear. The source was lung tumor tissue, collected before any cancer treatment. The clonotype comes from a man aged 40-75 years with stage III lung adenocarcinoma. CDR3 region: CASSLTDGVQYF. In nucleotides, the CDR3 is TGTGCCAGCAGCTTAACTGATGGGGTCCAGTACTTC. Together with reference TRBV9 and TRBJ2-5, the CDR3 gives the full variable domain: DSGVTQTPKHLITATGQRVTLRCSPRSGDLSVYWYQQSLDQGLQFLIQYYNGEERAKGNILERFSAQQFPDLHSELNLSSLELGDSALYFCASSLTDGVQYFGPGTRLLVL.